These T cell receptor beta chains were read from a single sample in a study of cytomegalovirus exposure and HLA in healthy donors. Some clones are missing from TCRdb's copy, which holds only in-frame ones; the method was immunoSEQ multiplex PCR. The table includes over 200,000 clones, around 80% detected once. What was sequenced was PBMCs. These receptors were obtained from a woman aged 55-69 years in good health and CMV-seropositive. Both conserved end residues are part of each CDR3. A D gene is named only where the DNA matches it firmly. A row's size may be missing; if present it is once, few, many or a size class.

d_call: -
clone_size: few
v_call: TRBV15
j_call: TRBJ2-7
cdr3_aa: CATSRDHGGTEQYF
cdr3_nt: TGTGCCACCAGCAGAGATCACGGGGGTACCGAGCAGTACTTC

d_call: -
clone_size: -
v_call: TRBV5-1
j_call: TRBJ1-3
cdr3_aa: CASSLGSGVGNTIYF
cdr3_nt: TGCGCCAGCAGCTTGGGCTCAGGGGTCGGAAACACCATATATTTT

d_call: -
clone_size: -
v_call: TRBV28
j_call: TRBJ1-1
cdr3_aa: CASSSTRRAFF
cdr3_nt: TGTGCCAGCAGTTCGACTAGGAGAGCTTTCTTT

d_call: -
clone_size: -
v_call: TRBV12-1
j_call: TRBJ2-7
cdr3_aa: CASSPPYGRNREQYF
cdr3_nt: TGTGCCAGCAGTCCCCCCTACGGGAGGAACCGCGAGCAGTACTTC

d_call: -
clone_size: -
v_call: TRBV5-1
j_call: TRBJ2-1
cdr3_aa: CASSLEGLAPNEQFF
cdr3_nt: TGCGCCAGCAGCTTGGAAGGTCTAGCGCCTAATGAGCAGTTCTTC

d_call: -
clone_size: -
v_call: TRBV6-6
j_call: TRBJ2-1
cdr3_aa: CASSPQGGSYNEQFF
cdr3_nt: TGTGCCAGCAGCCCGCAAGGAGGCTCCTACAATGAGCAGTTCTTC

d_call: TRBD1
clone_size: -
v_call: TRBV11-2
j_call: TRBJ1-2
cdr3_aa: CASSLQGAKYGYTF
cdr3_nt: TGTGCCAGCAGCTTACAGGGGGCAAAATATGGCTACACCTTC

d_call: -
clone_size: -
v_call: TRBV27
j_call: TRBJ2-1
cdr3_aa: CASSLVSGSEQFF
cdr3_nt: TGTGCCAGCAGTTTAGTCTCGGGGAGTGAGCAGTTCTTC

d_call: -
clone_size: -
v_call: TRBV5-1
j_call: TRBJ2-3
cdr3_aa: CASSLAGTDTQYF
cdr3_nt: TGCGCCAGCAGCTTGGCAGGAACAGATACGCAGTATTTT

d_call: TRBD1
clone_size: -
v_call: TRBV28
j_call: TRBJ1-2
cdr3_aa: CASSLAGQYYGYTF
cdr3_nt: TGTGCCAGCAGTTTGGCGGGACAGTACTATGGCTACACCTTC

d_call: TRBD1
clone_size: -
v_call: TRBV28
j_call: TRBJ2-2
cdr3_aa: CASIYGTGYTGELFF
cdr3_nt: TGTGCCAGCATCTACGGGACAGGGTACACCGGGGAGCTGTTTTTT

d_call: -
clone_size: -
v_call: TRBV15
j_call: TRBJ1-3
cdr3_aa: CATSRDGGTGNTIYF
cdr3_nt: TGTGCCACCAGCAGAGATGGTGGGACAGGAAACACCATATATTTT

d_call: -
clone_size: -
v_call: TRBV28
j_call: TRBJ2-7
cdr3_aa: CASRGEGYEQYF
cdr3_nt: TGTGCCAGCAGGGGAGAAGGTTACGAGCAGTACTTC

d_call: -
clone_size: -
v_call: TRBV9
j_call: TRBJ2-1
cdr3_aa: CASSVYSIRYNEQFF
cdr3_nt: TGTGCCAGCAGCGTATATAGTATTCGGTACAATGAGCAGTTCTTC

d_call: -
clone_size: once
v_call: TRBV19
j_call: TRBJ1-5
cdr3_aa: CASSIGRQGYQPQHF
cdr3_nt: TGTGCCAGTAGTATAGGTCGGCAGGGTTATCAGCCCCAGCATTTT

d_call: -
clone_size: -
v_call: TRBV28
j_call: TRBJ2-7
cdr3_aa: CASSAPGNQNEQYF
cdr3_nt: TGTGCCAGCAGTGCCCCGGGAAATCAGAACGAGCAGTACTTC

d_call: -
clone_size: -
v_call: TRBV4-2
j_call: TRBJ1-2
cdr3_aa: CASSQEVTPNGYTF
cdr3_nt: TGTGCCAGCAGCCAAGAAGTGACTCCAAATGGCTACACCTTC

d_call: TRBD2
clone_size: -
v_call: TRBV4-2
j_call: TRBJ2-1
cdr3_aa: CASSQDGGGPYNEQFF
cdr3_nt: TGTGCCAGCAGCCAAGACGGGGGAGGGCCATACAATGAGCAGTTCTTC

d_call: TRBD1
clone_size: -
v_call: TRBV28
j_call: TRBJ1-4
cdr3_aa: CASSPGGKANEKLFF
cdr3_nt: TGTGCCAGCAGTCCAGGGGGCAAGGCTAATGAAAAACTGTTTTTT

d_call: TRBD1
clone_size: -
v_call: TRBV14
j_call: TRBJ1-2
cdr3_aa: CASRRGQGGGYTF
cdr3_nt: TGTGCCAGCAGACGAGGACAGGGAGGTGGCTACACCTTC

d_call: -
clone_size: -
v_call: TRBV11-2
j_call: TRBJ1-4
cdr3_aa: CASSFGRRTNEKLFF
cdr3_nt: TGTGCCAGCAGCTTTGGGCGCCGAACTAATGAAAAACTGTTTTTT

d_call: -
clone_size: -
v_call: TRBV14
j_call: TRBJ2-1
cdr3_aa: CASSQASSYNEQFF
cdr3_nt: TGTGCCAGCAGCCAAGCCTCTAGCTACAATGAGCAGTTCTTC

d_call: -
clone_size: once
v_call: TRBV4-2
j_call: TRBJ2-5
cdr3_aa: CASSQDRGKGETQYF
cdr3_nt: TGTGCCAGCAGCCAGGACCGGGGGAAAGGAGAGACCCAGTACTTC

d_call: TRBD1
clone_size: few
v_call: TRBV19
j_call: TRBJ1-5
cdr3_aa: CASTPGDRYQPQHF
cdr3_nt: TGTGCCAGTACCCCGGGGGACAGGTATCAGCCCCAGCATTTT

d_call: TRBD2
clone_size: -
v_call: TRBV10-3
j_call: TRBJ2-7
cdr3_aa: CAISQNGAGDSGEQYF
cdr3_nt: TGTGCCATCAGCCAGAATGGCGCGGGAGATTCAGGGGAGCAGTACTTC

d_call: -
clone_size: -
v_call: TRBV29-1
j_call: TRBJ1-1
cdr3_aa: CSETGQFGEAFF
cdr3_nt: TGCAGCGAGACAGGACAGTTCGGTGAAGCTTTCTTT

d_call: -
clone_size: once
v_call: TRBV30
j_call: TRBJ2-3
cdr3_aa: CAWSGISTDTQYF
cdr3_nt: TGTGCCTGGAGCGGGATAAGCACAGATACGCAGTATTTT

d_call: -
clone_size: -
v_call: TRBV9
j_call: TRBJ1-1
cdr3_aa: CASSPGGHLNTEAFF
cdr3_nt: TGTGCCAGCAGCCCCGGGGGGCACTTGAACACTGAAGCTTTCTTT

d_call: -
clone_size: -
v_call: TRBV7-2
j_call: TRBJ1-2
cdr3_aa: CASSRDTYGYTF
cdr3_nt: TGTGCCAGCAGCCGGGACACTTATGGCTACACCTTC

d_call: -
clone_size: once
v_call: TRBV19
j_call: TRBJ1-5
cdr3_aa: CASSISKGRFGQPQHF
cdr3_nt: TGTGCCAGTAGTATCTCGAAAGGGAGATTCGGTCAGCCCCAGCATTTT

d_call: TRBD2
clone_size: once
v_call: TRBV7-3
j_call: TRBJ2-5
cdr3_aa: CASSPSDGSGGPYQETQYF
cdr3_nt: TGTGCCAGCAGCCCCTCGGACGGCAGCGGGGGGCCGTACCAAGAGACCCAGTACTTC

d_call: TRBD1
clone_size: few
v_call: TRBV6-5
j_call: TRBJ1-2
cdr3_aa: CASSYSTAGGYGYTF
cdr3_nt: TGTGCCAGCAGTTACTCGACGGCAGGGGGCTATGGCTACACCTTC

d_call: TRBD2
clone_size: once
v_call: TRBV5-1
j_call: TRBJ2-3
cdr3_aa: CASSKPGLAGLTDTQYF
cdr3_nt: TGCGCCAGCAGCAAACCGGGACTAGCGGGACTCACAGATACGCAGTATTTT

d_call: TRBD1
clone_size: few
v_call: TRBV7-8
j_call: TRBJ2-1
cdr3_aa: CASSFYRGDNEQFF
cdr3_nt: TGTGCCAGCAGCTTTTACAGGGGGGACAATGAGCAGTTCTTC

d_call: TRBD1
clone_size: -
v_call: TRBV7-2
j_call: TRBJ2-1
cdr3_aa: CASSPDRGGYNEQFF
cdr3_nt: TGTGCCAGCAGTCCGGACAGGGGAGGCTACAATGAGCAGTTCTTC

d_call: -
clone_size: -
v_call: TRBV5-1
j_call: TRBJ2-5
cdr3_aa: CASSSRHVQETQYF
cdr3_nt: TGCGCCAGCAGCTCTCGACATGTTCAAGAGACCCAGTACTTC

d_call: TRBD1
clone_size: -
v_call: TRBV5-4
j_call: TRBJ1-1
cdr3_aa: CASSSRTGNPPSGEAFF
cdr3_nt: TGTGCCAGCAGCTCCCGGACAGGCAACCCCCCCTCGGGCGAAGCTTTCTTT

d_call: -
clone_size: -
v_call: TRBV21-1
j_call: TRBJ1-5
cdr3_aa: CASSKALGEANQPQHF
cdr3_nt: TGTGCCAGCAGCAAAGCGCTCGGGGAGGCCAATCAGCCCCAGCATTTT

d_call: TRBD1
clone_size: -
v_call: TRBV30
j_call: TRBJ1-5
cdr3_aa: CAWTQTGLSNQPQHF
cdr3_nt: TGTGCCTGGACCCAGACAGGGCTTAGCAATCAGCCCCAGCATTTT

d_call: -
clone_size: -
v_call: TRBV19
j_call: TRBJ1-3
cdr3_aa: CASWGVADSGNTIYF
cdr3_nt: TGTGCCAGTTGGGGGGTTGCGGACTCTGGAAACACCATATATTTT

d_call: TRBD1
clone_size: once
v_call: TRBV19
j_call: TRBJ2-7
cdr3_aa: CASSTRTGFLYEQYF
cdr3_nt: TGTGCCAGTAGTACCCGGACAGGGTTCCTCTACGAGCAGTACTTC

d_call: -
clone_size: -
v_call: TRBV7-9
j_call: TRBJ2-3
cdr3_aa: CASSRGDTQYF
cdr3_nt: TGTGCCAGCAGTAGAGGGGATACGCAGTATTTT